A selection of T cell receptor delta chains follows, all from one sample in a study of gamma-delta T cells after stem cell transplantation. TCRdb fed the RT-PCR reads into CATT to redo clone calling. The table has 2,500 to 3,000 delta-chain clones, around 21% seen once. Sample: gamma-delta T cells. These receptors were obtained from a human donor. It is not recorded whose cells these are; they may come from a transplant donor. Both conserved end residues are trimmed from each CDR3. Fields, in order: J gene, V gene, CDR3 protein.

j_gene: TRDJ1
v_gene: TRDV2
CDR3aa: ACDALTGGVYTDKLI

j_gene: TRDJ1
v_gene: TRDV1
CDR3aa: ALGERFRGGPTDKLI

j_gene: TRDJ1
v_gene: TRDV2
CDR3aa: ACDTLGDTHTDKLI

j_gene: TRDJ1
v_gene: TRDV2
CDR3aa: ACESLLLGDTNTDKLI

j_gene: TRDJ1
v_gene: TRDV2
CDR3aa: ACDALLGGPTDKLI

j_gene: TRDJ1
v_gene: TRDV2
CDR3aa: ACDTVGGTPAYGDKLI

j_gene: TRDJ1
v_gene: TRDV2
CDR3aa: ACDTLGGNTDKLI

j_gene: TRDJ1
v_gene: TRDV2
CDR3aa: ACDTVRLGDTRGNTDKLI

j_gene: TRDJ1
v_gene: TRDV2
CDR3aa: ACDTVGQNTDKLI

j_gene: TRDJ1
v_gene: TRDV2
CDR3aa: ACELLGTDKLI

j_gene: TRDJ1
v_gene: TRDV2
CDR3aa: ACDRLGGADKLI

j_gene: TRDJ1
v_gene: TRDV2
CDR3aa: ACDTLLGDTDKLI

j_gene: TRDJ1
v_gene: TRDV2
CDR3aa: ACDPVSSSGEAGASYTDKLI

j_gene: TRDJ1
v_gene: TRDV2
CDR3aa: ACDPLGVQYTDKLI

j_gene: TRDJ3
v_gene: TRDV2
CDR3aa: ACDSVGDTGSWDTRQMF

j_gene: TRDJ1
v_gene: TRDV2
CDR3aa: ACDTVGKGDKGKLI

j_gene: TRDJ1
v_gene: TRDV2
CDR3aa: ACDNLLLGDPVTDKLI

j_gene: TRDJ3
v_gene: TRDV2
CDR3aa: ACDTVGIRGSSWDTRQMF

j_gene: TRDJ1
v_gene: TRDV2
CDR3aa: ACDKLGDTPLYTDKLI

j_gene: TRDJ1
v_gene: TRDV2
CDR3aa: ACDPLGSYTDKLI

j_gene: TRDJ1
v_gene: TRDV2
CDR3aa: ACDMVTGRAGTDKLI

j_gene: TRDJ1
v_gene: TRDV2
CDR3aa: ACDSVLGEPTYTDKLI

j_gene: TRDJ2
v_gene: TRDV2
CDR3aa: ACENWGAHTAQLF

j_gene: TRDJ1
v_gene: TRDV2
CDR3aa: ACDTLVLGDTRIPDKLI

j_gene: TRDJ1
v_gene: TRDV2
CDR3aa: ACDILGDTTKYTDKLI

j_gene: TRDJ1
v_gene: TRDV2
CDR3aa: ACDTVLLRADKLI

j_gene: TRDJ1
v_gene: TRDV2
CDR3aa: ACDTLSAADKLI

j_gene: TRDJ1
v_gene: TRDV2
CDR3aa: ACDTVGASPKDKLI

j_gene: TRDJ1
v_gene: TRDV2
CDR3aa: ACDPWGTSDKLI

j_gene: TRDJ1
v_gene: TRDV2
CDR3aa: ACDTVRLGDTQYTDKLI

j_gene: TRDJ1
v_gene: TRDV2
CDR3aa: ACDSVARTRDTDKLI

j_gene: TRDJ3
v_gene: TRDV2
CDR3aa: ACDSLLGDTRSWDTRQMF

j_gene: TRDJ1
v_gene: TRDV2
CDR3aa: ACDTLLGDGDKLI

j_gene: TRDJ1
v_gene: TRDV2
CDR3aa: ACDRLGGTYTDKLI

j_gene: TRDJ3
v_gene: TRDV2
CDR3aa: ACDTVLGDTTKSWDTRQMF

j_gene: TRDJ1
v_gene: TRDV2
CDR3aa: ACDGVLGDTLTDKLI

j_gene: TRDJ1
v_gene: TRDV3
CDR3aa: ASGYGYGGIRADKLI

j_gene: TRDJ1
v_gene: TRDV2
CDR3aa: ACDQLGEPTYTDKLI

j_gene: TRDJ1
v_gene: TRDV2
CDR3aa: ACDTIGDGRGTLSDKLI

j_gene: TRDJ1
v_gene: TRDV2
CDR3aa: ACDALLGDRDTDKLI

j_gene: TRDJ1
v_gene: TRDV2
CDR3aa: ACDTLSFSGQKNWGILVDKLI

j_gene: TRDJ1
v_gene: TRDV2
CDR3aa: ACDTVSGVIAPTYTDKLI

j_gene: TRDJ1
v_gene: TRDV2
CDR3aa: ACDTVAPYTDKLI

j_gene: TRDJ1
v_gene: TRDV2
CDR3aa: ACDTVTLRGDKLI

j_gene: TRDJ3
v_gene: TRDV2
CDR3aa: ACDTGGYASWDTRQMF

j_gene: TRDJ1
v_gene: TRDV2
CDR3aa: ACDPIIPVSDWALGVTTDKLI

j_gene: TRDJ1
v_gene: TRDV2
CDR3aa: ACDKMPGGQPTDKLI

j_gene: TRDJ3
v_gene: TRDV2
CDR3aa: ACDTVRLGDTRGNTRQMF

j_gene: TRDJ3
v_gene: TRDV2
CDR3aa: ACDTWGPPAGDTRQMF

j_gene: TRDJ1
v_gene: TRDV2
CDR3aa: ACDTLGDSAYTDKLI

j_gene: TRDJ1
v_gene: TRDV2
CDR3aa: ACDQLGDTSDKLI

j_gene: TRDJ1
v_gene: TRDV2
CDR3aa: ACEPLIHADKLI

j_gene: TRDJ3
v_gene: TRDV2
CDR3aa: ACDTAATGGSSSWDTRQMF

j_gene: TRDJ1
v_gene: TRDV2
CDR3aa: ACDSLSSSPRWGTHTDKLI

j_gene: TRDJ3
v_gene: TRDV2
CDR3aa: ACDTVKGENSWDTRQMF

j_gene: TRDJ1
v_gene: TRDV2
CDR3aa: ACDSVTGGSTSYTDKLI